This entry lists 8 T cell receptor beta chains sequenced from one sample in a study of cytomegalovirus exposure and HLA in healthy donors. The PCR ran on 60 Vbeta and 13 Jbeta primers. The assay was immunoSEQ multiplex PCR, and TCRdb's table has in-frame clones only and misses some. The table has 140,000 to 150,000 clones, roughly 66% seen once. Sequenced material: PBMCs. The receptor set was obtained from a woman aged 60-70 years in good health and CMV-seronegative.

This clone was observed a single time. The chain joins TRBV19 to TRBJ2-3, with D tentatively TRBD2 (7 bases). The V gene's germline CDR1 is LNHDA and CDR2 SQIVND (reference sequence). V lost 5 bases and J 6 bases, leaving 12 bases between the germline ends. The CDR3 is 13 amino acids. This chain's CDR3 is CASSGGGRDTQYF. CDR3 in DNA: TGTGCCAGTAGTGGGGGGGGCAGGGATACGCAGTATTTT.

With regard to this clone: The same CDR3 arises from other DNA sequences in this sample as well. The gene calls are TRBV19 and TRBJ1-5; 9 nucleotides agree with TRBD1. The CDR3 extends over 14 amino acids. After removal of 3 bases from V and 4 bases from J, the junction contained 1 base not matched to a gene. Germline assignment: CDR1 LNHDA and CDR2 SQIVND (reference sequence). CDR3 protein: CASSIDRGNQPQHF. The CDR3 bases are TGTGCCAGTAGTATCGACAGGGGGAATCAGCCCCAGCATTTT. The full variable domain, with the rest looked up from reference TRBV19 and TRBJ1-5, is DGGITQSPKYLFRKEGQNVTLSCEQNLNHDAMYWYRQDPGQGLRLIYYSQIVNDFQKGDIAEGYSVSREKKESFPLTVTSAQKNPTAFYLCASSIDRGNQPQHFGDGTRLSIL.

V gene TRBV5-6 combines with J gene TRBJ2-7; 8 positions agree with TRBD1. Trimming at V came to 4 bases and at J to 4 bases, leaving 7 bases not matched to a gene. The CDR3 runs to 14 residues. Germline CDR1 reads SGHDT; CDR2 reads YYEEEE. CDR3 in amino acids: CASSTRTGKYEQYF. As DNA, the CDR3 is TGTGCCAGCAGCACCCGGACAGGGAAATACGAGCAGTACTTC.

This rearrangement joins TRBV7-7 to TRBJ2-7; weak D call: TRBD1 (6 bases). The CDR3 sequence is 16 residues long. Between the trimmed V and J ends, which lost 1 base and 0 bases, there was a span of 13 bases. CDR1 is SSHAT, CDR2 FNYEAQ, per germline (reference sequence). The CDR3 spells CASSLDWARGSYEQYF. The CDR3 region has the DNA TGTGCCAGCAGCTTAGATTGGGCCAGGGGCTCCTACGAGCAGTACTTC.

The genes are TRBV19 and TRBJ2-6, with D perhaps matching TRBD1 (6 bases). CDR1 is LNHDA and CDR2 is SQIVND in the germline V gene (reference sequence). The ends were cut back, 5 bases at V and 4 bases at J, with 12 bases in the middle. The CDR3 has 15 amino acids. CDR3 loop: CASSENRVGANVLTF. CDR3 coding DNA: TGTGCCAGTAGTGAAAACAGGGTAGGGGCCAACGTCCTGACTTTC.

The genes are TRBV7-8 and TRBJ2-1, with TRBD1 as a possible D gene (5 bases). Looked up from germline, CDR1 is SGHVS and CDR2 is FQNEAQ. The CDR3 runs 15 residues. The germline V and J ends were trimmed by 4 bases and 7 bases, with 17 bases remaining between them. The CDR3 region has the DNA TGTGCCAGCAGCTACACAAACACAGGCCGGAATGAGCAGTTCTTC. Translation: CASSYTNTGRNEQFF.

The genes are TRBV7-2 and TRBJ2-2; 11 bases line up with TRBD2. The V and J ends lost 5 bases and 5 bases, in that order; junction bases with no gene match: 10. This CDR3 is 17 amino acids long. Germline V gene sequence: CDR1 SGHTA, CDR2 FQGNSA. The CDR3: CASSPELAGGRTGELFF. The CDR3 region has the DNA TGTGCCAGCAGCCCCGAATTAGCGGGGGGGCGTACCGGGGAGCTGTTTTTT.

This rearrangement joins TRBV5-1 to TRBJ1-2, with a tentative D call TRBD1 (6 bases). The CDR3 sequence is 13 residues long. CDR1 and CDR2 (germline): SGHRS, YFSETQ. V was pared by 4 bases and J by 6 bases, with 13 bases between. CDR3 loop: CASSLLQGDGYTF. The DNA of the CDR3 is TGCGCCAGCAGCCTACTACAGGGCGATGGCTACACCTTC.